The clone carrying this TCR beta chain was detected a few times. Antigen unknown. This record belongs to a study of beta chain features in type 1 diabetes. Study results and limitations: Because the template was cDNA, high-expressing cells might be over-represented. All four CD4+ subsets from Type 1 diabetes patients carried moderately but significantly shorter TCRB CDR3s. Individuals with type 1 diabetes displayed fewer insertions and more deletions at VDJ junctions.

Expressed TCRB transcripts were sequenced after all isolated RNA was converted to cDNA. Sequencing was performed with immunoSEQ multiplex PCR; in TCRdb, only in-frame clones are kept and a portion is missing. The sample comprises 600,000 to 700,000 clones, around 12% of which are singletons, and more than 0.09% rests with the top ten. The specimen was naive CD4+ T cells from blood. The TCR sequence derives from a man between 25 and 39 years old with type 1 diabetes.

CDR3 protein: CAWSGIPEKLFF. The CDR3 DNA follows: TGTGCCTGGAGTGGCATCCCCGAAAAACTGTTTTTT. V is TRBV30 and J is TRBJ1-4; D remains unclear. The germline V and J ends were trimmed by 1 base and 8 bases, with 8 bases remaining between them. The CDR3 has 12 amino acids. Germline CDR1 is GTSNPN and CDR2 is SVGIG (reference sequence).